Listed below are T cell receptor beta chains from one sample, sequenced in a study of T-cell memory formation after mild COVID-19. MiXCR, applied by TCRdb to the 5' RACE reads, yields one record per CDR3 protein. The sample consists of more than 150,000 distinct CDR3 sequences, around a tenth of them appearing once. Sequencing input: PBMCs or a T cell subset sorted from them (not recorded which). The receptors were gathered from a man aged 18 to 30 who had mild COVID-19 (a few samples of this study predate the infection). Cell type and time point are not known. The CDR3 runs from the conserved cysteine through the conserved F or W. The order of the fields is V gene, J gene, D gene, clone size, CDR3 DNA, CDR3 protein. A D gene is named only where the DNA matches it firmly. Clone sizes are given selectively: once, few, many, or a class where the clone is expanded.

TRBV10-1,TRBJ2-2,.,.,TGCGCCAGCAGTAGCCCAGCGAACACCGGGGAGCTGTTTTTT,CASSSPANTGELFF
TRBV18,TRBJ1-5,.,.,TGTGCCAGCTCACCTTCCAGGGAAGGGTGGCAGCCCCAGCATTTT,CASSPSREGWQPQHF
TRBV28,TRBJ1-2,.,.,TGTGCCAGCAGTTCCCGTCCGGATGGCTACACCTTC,CASSSRPDGYTF
TRBV3-1,TRBJ1-1,TRBD1,.,TGTGCCAGCAGCCAGGCACCGGGACAGGGGGCCGACACTGAAGCTTTCTTT,CASSQAPGQGADTEAFF
TRBV4-1,TRBJ2-3,.,.,TGCGCCAGCAGCCGACCCCTGACCGACGGTACGCAGTATTTT,CASSRPLTDGTQYF
TRBV7-9,TRBJ1-5,.,few,TGTGCCAGCAGCCCTGGGGGGAGTCAGCCCCAGCATTTT,CASSPGGSQPQHF
TRBV15,TRBJ1-1,TRBD1,.,TGTGCCACCAGCTTGTCCAGGGGGCGCATGTCTGAAGCTTTCTTT,CATSLSRGRMSEAFF
TRBV6-6,TRBJ1-5,TRBD1,few,TGTGCCAGCAGTAACTCCCAGGGGGCGCTTAGCAATCAGCCCCAGCATTTT,CASSNSQGALSNQPQHF
TRBV6-4,TRBJ2-1,.,few,TGTGCCAGCAGCTCGAGGGCGGGGACCCTCGAAGGGCAGTTCTTC,CASSSRAGTLEGQFF
TRBV29-1,TRBJ2-3,.,.,TGCAGCGTTCGCCGGGCGGGTATCACAGATACGCAGTATTTT,CSVRRAGITDTQYF
TRBV18,TRBJ1-1,.,.,TGTGCCAGCTCACCACCCCCAGGGATGAACACTGAAGCTTTCTTT,CASSPPPGMNTEAFF
TRBV4-1,TRBJ2-2,.,.,TGCGCCAGCAGCCGCCAGTCAGCCACCGGGGAGCTGTTTTTT,CASSRQSATGELFF
TRBV7-2,TRBJ2-5,TRBD1,few,TGTGCCAGCAGCTTAGCGCCGGCAGGGGGCGGTGCGGAGACCCAGTACTTC,CASSLAPAGGGAETQYF
TRBV5-1,TRBJ2-2,TRBD1,.,TGCGCCAGCAGCTTGGGGGGACAGGACTTCACCGGGGAGCTGTTTTTT,CASSLGGQDFTGELFF
TRBV4-3,TRBJ2-3,.,few,TGCGCCAGCAGCCAAGCCCGTCGAGATACGCAGTATTTT,CASSQARRDTQYF
TRBV4-1,TRBJ1-2,.,many,TGCGCCAGCAGCCTTCAGTGGACATCGCCCTATGGCTACACCTTC,CASSLQWTSPYGYTF
TRBV7-3,TRBJ2-2,.,few,TGTGCCAGCAGCCAATCATCCGGGGAGCTGTTTTTT,CASSQSSGELFF
TRBV5-1,TRBJ2-3,.,many,TGCGCCAGCGGGGAGATCAAGGCAGATACGCAGTATTTT,CASGEIKADTQYF
TRBV7-3,TRBJ1-1,TRBD1,.,TGTGCCAGCACTCTGGTAGGGGGCGGGGGCACTGAAGCTTTCTTT,CASTLVGGGGTEAFF
TRBV18,TRBJ2-3,.,.,TGTGCCAGCTCAACCCCAGGGATCCCAGATACGCAGTATTTT,CASSTPGIPDTQYF
TRBV20-1,TRBJ2-1,.,.,TGCAGTGCCCCACGAGCAGGTAGTGGCAATGAGCAGTTCTTC,CSAPRAGSGNEQFF
TRBV6-6,TRBJ2-7,.,.,TGTGCCAGCACGGGGCAGCATTACGAGCAGTACTTC,CASTGQHYEQYF